This entry lists 16 T cell receptor beta chains sequenced from one sample in a study of cytomegalovirus exposure and HLA in healthy donors. PCR involved 60 Vbeta and 13 Jbeta primers. Generated by immunoSEQ multiplex PCR, the TCRdb table keeps only in-frame clones and is missing some. The sample shows about 150,000 clones, 80% of them seen only once. Source material: PBMCs. These receptors were collected from a woman in her thirties or forties in good health and CMV-seropositive.

This clone appeared once. The chain recombines TRBV5-1 with TRBJ2-2; tentatively, D is TRBD1 (5 bases). V was cut by 0 bases and J by 2 bases, with 11 bases left in between. Germline V gene sequence: CDR1 SGHRS, CDR2 YFSETQ. The CDR3 length is 16 residues. The CDR3 DNA is TGCGCCAGCAGCTTGGCCCCAGGGCAAAACACCGGGGAGCTGTTTTTT. It codes for CASSLAPGQNTGELFF. The full variable domain, with the rest looked up from reference TRBV5-1 and TRBJ2-2, is KAGVTQTPRYLIKTRGQQVTLSCSPISGHRSVSWYQQTPGQGLQFLFEYFSETQRNKGNFPGRFSGRQFSNSRSEMNVSTLELGDSALYLCASSLAPGQNTGELFFGEGSRLTVL.

The chain employs TRBV29-1 and TRBJ2-2; 8 bases are a match to TRBD1. The length of the CDR3 is 15 residues. Germline V gives CDR1 SQVTM, CDR2 ANQGSEA. V shed 7 bases and J 6 bases; nucleotides not matched to a gene: 13. CDR3 sequence: CSALSGTGMSGELFF. CDR3 DNA sequence: TGCAGCGCCCTTTCCGGGACAGGCATGTCCGGGGAGCTGTTTTTT.

The V and J genes are TRBV27 and TRBJ2-7; 8 bases match TRBD1. The CDR3 is made up of 16 amino acids. V lost 5 bases and J lost 3; bases outside the gene matches: 12. CDR1 is MNHEY and CDR2 is SMNVEV in the germline V gene (reference sequence). This CDR3 is CASSPRLRQGSYEQYF. CDR3 coding DNA: TGTGCCAGCAGTCCACGACTCAGACAGGGGAGCTACGAGCAGTACTTC.

DNA for the CDR3: TGTGCCAGCAGTACATTGGGTGCGGGCAATCAGCCCCAGCATTTT. It specifies CASSTLGAGNQPQHF. The chain uses TRBV2 and TRBJ1-5; the D is unclear. Trimming shortened V by 5 bases and J by 2 bases, and 13 bases separated the two germline ends. Germline-derived CDR1 and CDR2 are SNHLY and FYNNEI. The CDR3 has 15 amino acids.

The V and J genes are TRBV1 and TRBJ2-5; TRBD2, the table's D call, was not compared with the DNA. TRBV1 is a listed pseudogene. The CDR3 is 17 amino acids. CDR3 coding DNA: TGCACCAGCAGCCAACCGTCTAGCGGGAGCCTCCGAGAGACCCAGTACTTC. Its protein product is CTSSQPSSGSLRETQYF.

The CDR3 sequence: CASSSGIGLAGFITGELFF. The CDR3 coding sequence is TGTGCCAGCAGCTCCGGGATCGGACTAGCGGGCTTTATCACCGGGGAGCTGTTTTTT. J is TRBJ2-2 and V is TRBV7-9; 11 nucleotides match TRBD2. V dropped 4 bases and J dropped 4; count of bases not matched to a gene: 14. Germline CDR1 reads SEHNR; CDR2 reads FQNEAQ (reference sequence). The CDR3 length is 19 residues.

The V call is TRBV14, the J call TRBJ2-3, with TRBD2 matching over 7 bases. The CDR3 runs to 15 residues. Germline CDR1 and CDR2: SGHDN and FVKESK. Trimming took 2 bases from V and 3 from J; bases not matched to a gene: 5. For the CDR3, the DNA is TGTGCCAGCAGCCAACTAGCGGCCGGTACAGATACGCAGTATTTT. This sequence encodes CASSQLAAGTDTQYF.

V and J are TRBV4-1 and TRBJ2-7; 11 nucleotides match TRBD2. The CDR3 has 15 amino acids. The V and J ends lost 4 bases and 7 bases, in that order; junction bases with no gene match: 9. Germline CDR1 is MGHRA and CDR2 is YSYEKL. CDR3: CASSREGSGRAEQYF. The CDR3 DNA reads TGCGCCAGCAGCCGAGAGGGTAGCGGGAGGGCAGAGCAGTACTTC.

About this clone itself: The sample carries other DNA sequences with the same CDR3. This chain uses TRBV19 with TRBJ2-7; 11 nucleotides match TRBD1. V was clipped by 4 bases and J by 1 base; unmatched bases: 3. The CDR3 covers 15 residues. Germline V lookup: CDR1 LNHDA, CDR2 SQIVND (reference sequence). The CDR3 loop reads CASSTGTGGSYEQYF. CDR3 in DNA: TGTGCCAGTAGTACAGGGACAGGGGGATCCTACGAGCAGTACTTC.

The chain joins TRBV4-2 to TRBJ2-5; possible D gene TRBD2, 6 bases. The CDR3 has 14 amino acids. Germline V gives CDR1 LGHNA, CDR2 YNFKEQ. V was cut by 1 base and J by 1 base, with 7 bases left in between. The CDR3: CASSQGTTQETQYF. Written as DNA, the CDR3 is TGTGCCAGCAGCCAAGGGACTACCCAAGAGACCCAGTACTTC.

The sample holds a few counts of this clone. V usage is TRBV27 and J usage is TRBJ2-3, with 10 bases identical to TRBD2. There are 14 residues in the CDR3. Germline values: CDR1 MNHEY, CDR2 SMNVEV (reference sequence). Trimming at V came to 7 bases and at J to 5 bases, leaving 6 bases not matched to a gene. The CDR3 sequence is CASTPGLARDTQYF. The DNA for the CDR3 is TGTGCCAGCACCCCGGGACTAGCGAGAGATACGCAGTATTTT.

A few counts support this clone. V is TRBV7-7 and J is TRBJ2-3; D is unresolved. The germline V gene has CDR1 SSHAT and CDR2 FNYEAQ (reference sequence). This CDR3 region has 13 residues. V lost 4 bases and J lost 2, with 7 bases in between. In DNA form, the CDR3 reads TGTGCCAGCAGCTATGGGCCCACAGATACGCAGTATTTT. Protein sequence: CASSYGPTDTQYF.

This clone was counted a single time. The chain couples TRBV6-1 to TRBJ1-1; D uncertain. The CDR3 extends over 13 amino acids. With 4 bases removed from V and 4 bases from J, the gap between germline ends came to 10 bases. CDR1 is MNHNS and CDR2 is SASEGT in the germline V gene. Here the CDR3 DNA reads TGTGCCAGCAGTGTGCAGGTCAGCACTGAAGCTTTCTTT. The encoded protein is CASSVQVSTEAFF.

The chain combines TRBV19 with TRBJ2-3; 7 nucleotides align to TRBD2. The CDR3 totals 15 residues. CDR1 and CDR2 (germline): LNHDA, SQIVND (reference sequence). Trimming at V came to 3 bases and at J to 3 bases, leaving 6 bases not matched to a gene. CDR3 sequence (DNA): TGTGCCAGTAGTATCATGTCGGGAGGAACAGATACGCAGTATTTT. Amino acid sequence: CASSIMSGGTDTQYF.

This rearrangement joins TRBV7-8 to TRBJ2-3; TRBD2 matches 8 bases. Germline CDR1 reads SGHVS; CDR2 reads FQNEAQ. This CDR3 contains 14 residues. V shed 5 bases and J 6 bases; nucleotides not matched to a gene: 7. The CDR3 protein is CASSLGGGWDTQYF. In nucleotides, the CDR3 is TGTGCCAGCAGCCTCGGGGGGGGATGGGATACGCAGTATTTT.

The chain has TRBV9 and TRBJ2-1, with D maybe TRBD2 (6 bases). The CDR3 has 15 residues. CDR1 and CDR2 (germline): SGDLS, YYNGEE. Trimming pared 5 bases from V and 3 bases from J, leaving 15 bases between. The CDR3 region is CASSAGTGVYNEQFF. CDR3 DNA: TGTGCCAGCAGTGCCGGGACTGGGGTCTACAATGAGCAGTTCTTC.